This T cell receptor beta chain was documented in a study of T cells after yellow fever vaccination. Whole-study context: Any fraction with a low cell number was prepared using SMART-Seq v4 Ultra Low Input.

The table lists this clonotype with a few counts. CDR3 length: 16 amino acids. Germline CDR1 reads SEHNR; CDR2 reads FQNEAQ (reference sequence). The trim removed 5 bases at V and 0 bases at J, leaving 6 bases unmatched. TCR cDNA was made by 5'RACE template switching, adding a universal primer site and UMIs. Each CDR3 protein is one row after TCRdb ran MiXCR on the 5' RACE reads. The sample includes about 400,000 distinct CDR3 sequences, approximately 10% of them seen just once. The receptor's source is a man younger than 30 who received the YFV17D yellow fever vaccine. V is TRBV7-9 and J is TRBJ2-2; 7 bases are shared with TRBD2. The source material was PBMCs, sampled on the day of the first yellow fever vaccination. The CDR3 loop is CASSPWEGTNTGELFF. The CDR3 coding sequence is TGTGCCAGCAGCCCCTGGGAGGGAACGAACACCGGGGAGCTGTTTTTT.